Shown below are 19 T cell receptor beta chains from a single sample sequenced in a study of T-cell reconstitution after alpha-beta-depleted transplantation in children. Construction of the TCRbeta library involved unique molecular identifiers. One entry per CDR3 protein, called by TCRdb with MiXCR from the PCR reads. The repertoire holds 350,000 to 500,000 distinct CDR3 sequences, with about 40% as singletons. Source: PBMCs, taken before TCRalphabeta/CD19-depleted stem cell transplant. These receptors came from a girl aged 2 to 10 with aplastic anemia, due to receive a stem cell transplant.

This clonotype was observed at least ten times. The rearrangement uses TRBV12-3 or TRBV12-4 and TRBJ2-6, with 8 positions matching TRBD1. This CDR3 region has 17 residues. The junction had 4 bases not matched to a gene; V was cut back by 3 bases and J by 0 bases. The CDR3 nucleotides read TGTGCCAGCAGTTTCGGACAGGGATTCTCTGGGGCCAACGTCCTGACTTTC. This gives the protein CASSFGQGFSGANVLTF.

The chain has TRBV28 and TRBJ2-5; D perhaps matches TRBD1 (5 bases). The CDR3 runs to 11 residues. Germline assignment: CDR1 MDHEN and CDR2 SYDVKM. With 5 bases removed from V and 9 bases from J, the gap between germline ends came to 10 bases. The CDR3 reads CASSVGHSQYF. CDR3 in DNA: TGTGCCAGCAGTGTAGGACACTCCCAGTACTTC. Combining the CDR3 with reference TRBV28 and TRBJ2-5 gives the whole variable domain DVKVTQSSRYLVKRTGEKVFLECVQDMDHENMFWYRQDPGLGLRLIYFSYDVKMKEKGDIPEGYSVSREKKERFSLILESASTNQTSMYLCASSVGHSQYFGPGTRLLVL.

This chain's CDR3 is CSVAEAYNEQFF. The CDR3 nucleotides are TGCAGCGTTGCTGAGGCCTACAATGAGCAGTTCTTC. The chain joins TRBV29-1 to TRBJ2-1; no clear D. The V and J ends lost 4 bases and 2 bases respectively, with 6 bases between them. The CDR3 has 12 amino acids. Germline V gives CDR1 SQVTM, CDR2 ANQGSEA.

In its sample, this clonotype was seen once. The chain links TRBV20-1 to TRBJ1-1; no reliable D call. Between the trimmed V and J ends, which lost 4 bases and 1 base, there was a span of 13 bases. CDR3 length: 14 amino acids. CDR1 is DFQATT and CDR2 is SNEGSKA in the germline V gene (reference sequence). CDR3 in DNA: TGCAGTGCTACCCTGGCCCTAACGAACACTGAAGCTTTCTTT. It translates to CSATLALTNTEAFF.

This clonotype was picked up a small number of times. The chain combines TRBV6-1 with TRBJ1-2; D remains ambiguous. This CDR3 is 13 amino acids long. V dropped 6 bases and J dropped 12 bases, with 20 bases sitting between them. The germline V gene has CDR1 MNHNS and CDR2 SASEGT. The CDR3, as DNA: TGTGCCAGCAGAAACCCATCTGACTCGAGCCACACCTTC. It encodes CASRNPSDSSHTF.

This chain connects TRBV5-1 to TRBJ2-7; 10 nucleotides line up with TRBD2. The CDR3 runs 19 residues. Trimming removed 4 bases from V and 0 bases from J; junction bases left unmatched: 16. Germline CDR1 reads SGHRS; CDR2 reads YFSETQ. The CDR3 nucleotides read TGCGCCAGCAGCCCGGTAATAACTAGCGGGACGTTATACTCCTACGAGCAGTACTTC. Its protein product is CASSPVITSGTLYSYEQYF.

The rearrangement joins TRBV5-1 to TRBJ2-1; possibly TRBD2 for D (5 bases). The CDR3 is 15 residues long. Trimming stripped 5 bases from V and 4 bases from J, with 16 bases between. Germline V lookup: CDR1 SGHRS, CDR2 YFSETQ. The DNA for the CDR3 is TGCGCCAGCAGGCTCCCGGGCGGGTTATACAATGAGCAGTTCTTC. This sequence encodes CASRLPGGLYNEQFF. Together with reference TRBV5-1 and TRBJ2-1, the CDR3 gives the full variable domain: KAGVTQTPRYLIKTRGQQVTLSCSPISGHRSVSWYQQTPGQGLQFLFEYFSETQRNKGNFPGRFSGRQFSNSRSEMNVSTLELGDSALYLCASRLPGGLYNEQFFGPGTRLTVL.

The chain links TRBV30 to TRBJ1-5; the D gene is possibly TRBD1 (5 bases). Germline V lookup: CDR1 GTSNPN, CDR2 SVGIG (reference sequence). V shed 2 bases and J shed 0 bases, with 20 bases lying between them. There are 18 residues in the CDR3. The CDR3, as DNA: TGTGCCTGGAGTACCGGGCCCCCCACGAGGGGTAGCAATCAGCCCCAGCATTTT. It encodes CAWSTGPPTRGSNQPQHF.

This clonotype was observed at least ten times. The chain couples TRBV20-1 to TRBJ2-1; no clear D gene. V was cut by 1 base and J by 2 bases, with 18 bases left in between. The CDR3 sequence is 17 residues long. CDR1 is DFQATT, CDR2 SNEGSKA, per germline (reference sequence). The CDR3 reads CSARAGAVRRPYNEQFF. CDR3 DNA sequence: TGCAGTGCTAGAGCGGGCGCGGTCCGGCGCCCCTACAATGAGCAGTTCTTC.

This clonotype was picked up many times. The CDR3 region has the DNA TGTGCCAGCAGCGCTGGACCTGGCGATACGCAGTATTTT. Amino acids: CASSAGPGDTQYF. The V call is TRBV9, the J call TRBJ2-3; no firm D call. Germline lookup yields CDR1 SGDLS and CDR2 YYNGEE. CDR3 length: 13 amino acids. V shed 3 bases and J shed 6 bases, with 11 bases lying between them.

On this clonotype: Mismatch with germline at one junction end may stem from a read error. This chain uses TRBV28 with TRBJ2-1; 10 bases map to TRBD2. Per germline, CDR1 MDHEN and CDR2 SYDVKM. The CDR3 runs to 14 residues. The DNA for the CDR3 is TGTGCCAGCAGTTCACAGGGACTAGCGCGACGACTTAACTTC. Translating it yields CASSSQGLARRLNF.

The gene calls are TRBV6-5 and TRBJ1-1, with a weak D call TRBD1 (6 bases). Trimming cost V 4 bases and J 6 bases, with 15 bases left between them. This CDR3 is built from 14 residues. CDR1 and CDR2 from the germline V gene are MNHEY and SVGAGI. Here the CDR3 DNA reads TGTGCCAGCAGTTCCTCAGTTGGGGGCGCTGAAGCTTTCTTT. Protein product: CASSSSVGGAEAFF.

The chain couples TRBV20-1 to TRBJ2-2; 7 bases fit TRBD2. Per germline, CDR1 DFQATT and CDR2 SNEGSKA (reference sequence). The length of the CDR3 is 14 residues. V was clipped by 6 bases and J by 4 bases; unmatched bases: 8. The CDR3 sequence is CSAHLRESTGELFF. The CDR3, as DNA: TGCAGTGCACACCTGCGGGAGTCCACCGGGGAGCTGTTTTTT.

Here the CDR3 reads CASSYGTPSYEQYF. CDR3 coding DNA: TGTGCCAGCAGCTACGGGACTCCCTCCTACGAGCAGTACTTC. This chain connects TRBV11-1 to TRBJ2-7; tentatively, D is TRBD2 (6 bases). Germline CDR1 reads SGHAT; CDR2 reads FQDESV (reference sequence). V was pared by 4 bases and J by 0 bases, with 10 bases between. The CDR3 is made up of 14 amino acids.

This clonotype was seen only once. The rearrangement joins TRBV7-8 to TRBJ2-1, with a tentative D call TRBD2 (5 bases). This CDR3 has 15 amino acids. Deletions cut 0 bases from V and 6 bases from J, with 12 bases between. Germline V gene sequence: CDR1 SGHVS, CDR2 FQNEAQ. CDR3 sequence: CASSLAGSSPNEQFF. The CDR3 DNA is TGTGCCAGCAGCTTAGCGGGTTCTAGCCCCAATGAGCAGTTCTTC.

The CDR3 DNA reads as TGCAGTGCACTCCCCGATGTCGGAGAGCAGTACTTC. Translated, it gives CSALPDVGEQYF. The chain couples TRBV20-1 to TRBJ2-7; no firm D call. This CDR3 contains 12 residues. CDR1 is DFQATT and CDR2 is SNEGSKA in the germline V gene (reference sequence). V lost 6 bases and J 7 bases, leaving 16 bases between the germline ends.

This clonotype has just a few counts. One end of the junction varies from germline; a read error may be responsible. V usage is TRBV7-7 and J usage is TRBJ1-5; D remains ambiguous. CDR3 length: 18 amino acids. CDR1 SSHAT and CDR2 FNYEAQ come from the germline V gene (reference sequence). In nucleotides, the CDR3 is TGTGCTAGCAGCTCCTCTCTGGGATTTCCACATAGCAATCAGCCCCAGCATTTT. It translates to CASSSSLGFPHSNQPQHF.

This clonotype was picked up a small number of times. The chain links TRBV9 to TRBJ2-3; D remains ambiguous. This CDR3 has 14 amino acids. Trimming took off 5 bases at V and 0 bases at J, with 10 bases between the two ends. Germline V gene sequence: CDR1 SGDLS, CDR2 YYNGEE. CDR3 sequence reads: CASSTVTSTDTQYF. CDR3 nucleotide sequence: TGTGCCAGCAGTACAGTTACTAGCACAGATACGCAGTATTTT.

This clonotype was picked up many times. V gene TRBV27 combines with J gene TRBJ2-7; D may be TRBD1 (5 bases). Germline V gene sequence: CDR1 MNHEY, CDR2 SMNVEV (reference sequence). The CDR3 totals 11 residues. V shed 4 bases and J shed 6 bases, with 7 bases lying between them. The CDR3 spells CASSYRTEQYF. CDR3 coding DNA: TGTGCCAGCAGTTACAGGACCGAGCAGTACTTC.